The clone carrying this T cell receptor beta chain has a count of ten or more. Trimming took 4 bases from V and 6 from J; bases not matched to a gene: 6. Per germline, CDR1 GTSNPN and CDR2 SVGIG (reference sequence). This CDR3 region has 13 residues. Original handling: Nucleated cell number was recorded as an estimate derived from reference gene primer amplification. The protocol was immunoSEQ multiplex PCR, while the TCRdb copy is restricted to in-frame clones and leaves out a portion. The V and J calls and clone size come from that table; D and trimming were worked out from the DNA. The table has 100,000 to 120,000 clones, roughly 80% seen once. The data stem from a study of blood T cell repertoires in COVID-19.

The chain couples TRBV30 to TRBJ1-3; 7 positions agree with TRBD1. Sequencing was carried out using peripheral blood. This clonotype originated in a middle-aged man with acute or convalescent COVID-19. In nucleotides, the CDR3 is TGTGCCTGGATTCGACAGGGTTCAAACACCATATATTTT. This codes for CAWIRQGSNTIYF.